This entry is about one T cell receptor (beta chain). The antigen remains undetermined. The source of the sample is a study of T cell responses to AZD1222 COVID-19 vaccine. Study observations and caveats: Among spike-specific TCRs, nearly half reportedly target unmutated variant regions. Females outnumbered males among donors, who were mostly white British; clonal diversity was possibly underestimated.

Profiling relied on immunoSEQ multiplex PCR, and the TCRdb table lists in-frame clones only, not all of them. The sample yields under 110,000 clones, less than 95% seen once. V lost 5 bases to trimming and J lost 2 bases, with 14 bases between them. The CDR3 is 15 residues long. Germline V gene data show CDR1 as SEHNR and CDR2 as FQNEAQ (reference sequence). The origin of this receptor is an adult in good health. The specimen was peripheral blood, collected on day 0 of AZD1222 vaccination. This chain links TRBV7-9 with TRBJ2-3; possibly TRBD2 for D (6 bases). CDR3 bases: TGTGCCAGCAGCACACCGGGACTCCCCACAGATACGCAGTATTTT. Translated, it gives CASSTPGLPTDTQYF. The whole variable domain, filled in from reference TRBV7-9 and TRBJ2-3, reads DTGVSQNPRHKITKRGQNVTFRCDPISEHNRLYWYRQTLGQGPEFLTYFQNEAQLEKSRLLSDRFSAERPKGSFSTLEIQRTEQGDSAMYLCASSTPGLPTDTQYFGPGTRLTVL.